A single sample gave rise to the 30 T cell receptor beta chains below, sequenced in a study of identical twins listed by TCRdb under 2016. The library was produced with 5' RACE. Sequencing relied on an Illumina HiSeq 2000. Using fastp trimming at Q25 and MiXCR clonotype assembly, TCRdb reanalyzed the public sequencing data and kept in-frame beta chains. Rows merge per CDR3 protein into single entries with the most common DNA and genes. For this sample there are around 240,000 distinct CDR3 sequences; 5.5% to 8% appear just once. The ten largest make up approximately 3.6% of the sample. The sample was also linked to a second study, of yellow fever vaccine responses in identical twins.

Sequencing input: memory (CD45RO+) T cells sorted from blood. What this sample's cell subset or site label stands for: CD45RO+ enriched T cells. These receptor sequences come from a woman aged 18-29 years in good health.

V is TRBV7-9 and J is TRBJ2-3, with 10 positions matching TRBD2. CDR1 is SEHNR, CDR2 FQNEAQ, per germline (reference sequence). The CDR3 has 17 amino acids. V lost 5 bases to trimming and J lost 6 bases; unmatched junction nucleotides: 14. CDR3 coding DNA: TGTGCCAGCAGCAAGGGGGTACTAGCGGGAAGGAAGGATACGCAGTATTTT. It yields the protein CASSKGVLAGRKDTQYF.

The sample holds a few counts of this clonotype. The chain recombines TRBV7-8 with TRBJ1-2, with D unclear. The CDR3 has 14 amino acids. Germline V gene data show CDR1 as SGHVS and CDR2 as FQNEAQ. V lost 3 bases and J 4 bases, leaving 12 bases between the germline ends. The CDR3 DNA sequence: TGTGCCAGCAGCTTTTCGTCAGAGACCTATGGCTACACCTTC. This encodes CASSFSSETYGYTF.

The V and J genes are TRBV10-3 and TRBJ2-3; 7 bases map to TRBD2. After removal of 2 bases from V and 0 bases from J, the junction contained 5 bases not matched to a gene. This CDR3 has 16 residues. Germline CDR1 and CDR2: ENHRY and SYGVKD. The CDR3 DNA sequence: TGTGCCATCAGTGAGATTCGGGGGGTCAGCACAGATACGCAGTATTTT. It specifies CAISEIRGVSTDTQYF.

The chain couples TRBV12-3 or TRBV12-4 to TRBJ2-5; 7 bases line up with TRBD1. This CDR3 comprises 14 residues. With V trimmed by 3 bases and J by 5 bases, 6 bases remained unmatched. The CDR3 DNA reads as TGTGCCAGCAGTTTGACCACAGGGGTGGAGACCCAGTACTTC. Its protein is CASSLTTGVETQYF.

This clonotype was seen repeatedly, ten times or more. The chain has TRBV6-1 and TRBJ2-7, with D possibly being TRBD1 (6 bases). Trimming shortened V by 6 bases and J by 0 bases, and 15 bases separated the two germline ends. Germline CDR1 reads MNHNS; CDR2 reads SASEGT. The CDR3 runs 15 residues. The CDR3 bases are TGTGCCAGCAGAAGAGAAGGGACACACTCCTACGAGCAGTACTTC. It specifies CASRREGTHSYEQYF.

This clonotype showed up just a few times. This chain connects TRBV9 to TRBJ2-2, with 9 positions matching TRBD1. Germline CDR1 SGDLS, CDR2 YYNGEE. J gave up 2 bases and V 3 bases, and 5 bases lay outside the gene matches. The CDR3 loop spans 16 amino acids. The CDR3 region has the DNA TGTGCCAGCAGCGCCAAGACAGGGGGTAACACCGGGGAGCTGTTTTTT. Translated, it gives CASSAKTGGNTGELFF.

This clonotype was seen a handful of times. The chain combines TRBV20-1 with TRBJ2-5, with D tentatively TRBD2 (5 bases). Germline V gene lookup returns CDR1 DFQATT and CDR2 SNEGSKA (reference sequence). The CDR3 length is 14 residues. V was trimmed by 5 bases and J by 5 bases, leaving 18 bases between them. DNA of the CDR3: TGCAGTGCTTCGATGGAGGCAGAACTGGAGACCCAGTACTTC. Translated, it gives CSASMEAELETQYF.

This clonotype was recorded many times. This chain connects TRBV20-1 to TRBJ2-4; a possible D gene is TRBD1 (6 bases). CDR1 DFQATT and CDR2 SNEGSKA come from the germline V gene (reference sequence). V shed 3 bases and J shed 6 bases, with 12 bases lying between them. The CDR3 length is 13 residues. The CDR3 loop is CSASGLGGNIQYF. The CDR3 DNA reads TGCAGTGCTAGCGGTCTAGGGGGAAACATTCAGTACTTC.

The V call is TRBV25-1, the J call TRBJ1-3; D remains unclear. V was pared by 4 bases and J by 2 bases, with 9 bases between. This CDR3 is 14 amino acids long. The germline V gene has CDR1 MGHDK and CDR2 SYGVNS. The CDR3 spells CASSVAGTGNTIYF. The DNA of the CDR3 is TGTGCCAGCAGTGTAGCGGGAACTGGAAACACCATATATTTT. Together with reference TRBV25-1 and TRBJ1-3, the CDR3 gives the full variable domain: EADIYQTPRYLVIGTGKKITLECSQTMGHDKMYWYQQDPGMELHLIHYSYGVNSTEKGDLSSESTVSRIRTEHFPLTLESARPSHTSQYLCASSVAGTGNTIYFGEGSWLTVV.

Here the CDR3 DNA reads TGCGCCAGCAGCTCGGACGGACGCCGTACCTATGGCTACACCTTC. It specifies CASSSDGRRTYGYTF. The chain is built from TRBV5-1 and TRBJ1-2; D unresolved. CDR3 length: 15 residues. Deletions cut 3 bases from V and 4 bases from J, with 16 bases between. Germline values: CDR1 SGHRS, CDR2 YFSETQ.

This clonotype was counted a few times. This chain links TRBV15 with TRBJ2-1; 14 positions match TRBD2. The CDR3 covers 16 residues. The ends lost 4 bases at V and 9 bases at J; junction bases unmatched: 8. CDR1 LNHNV and CDR2 YYDKDF come from the germline V gene (reference sequence). CDR3 residues: CATSKAGTSGGTEQFF. The CDR3 coding sequence is TGTGCCACCAGCAAAGCCGGGACTAGCGGGGGCACTGAGCAGTTCTTC.

This clonotype was counted only a few times. For the CDR3, the DNA is TGTGCCAGCAGCTTGAAGCGGGGAACCACAGATACGCAGTATTTT. Protein sequence: CASSLKRGTTDTQYF. V gene TRBV7-3 combines with J gene TRBJ2-3; TRBD2 matches 7 bases. Germline V gives CDR1 SGHTA, CDR2 FQGTGA. The length of the CDR3 is 15 residues. After removal of 3 bases from V and 2 bases from J, the junction contained 5 bases not matched to a gene.

The chain uses TRBV5-1 and TRBJ2-3; TRBD2 aligns across 12 bases. Germline V gives CDR1 SGHRS, CDR2 YFSETQ. The CDR3 runs to 16 residues. With 4 bases clipped from V and 3 bases from J, the junction kept 6 bases outside the gene matches. The CDR3 reads CASSRTTSGGTDTQYF. Here the CDR3 DNA reads TGCGCCAGCAGCCGGACGACTAGCGGGGGTACAGATACGCAGTATTTT.

This clonotype has ten or more counts. The V and J genes are TRBV5-1 and TRBJ2-7; D may be TRBD2 (5 bases). The CDR3 loop spans 14 amino acids. V was cut by 4 bases and J by 4 bases, with 15 bases left in between. In germline, CDR1 is SGHRS, CDR2 YFSETQ. The CDR3 region is CASSETGIKYEQYF. CDR3 sequence (DNA): TGCGCCAGCAGCGAAACCGGGATAAAATACGAGCAGTACTTC.

This clonotype was picked up many times. The V gene is TRBV28, the J gene TRBJ2-1, with 12 bases identical to TRBD2. The germline CDR1 and CDR2 sequences are MDHEN and SYDVKM. The CDR3 totals 15 residues. V lost 8 bases and J lost 5; bases outside the gene matches: 7. The CDR3: CASATGTSGHNEQFF. The CDR3 coding sequence is TGTGCCAGCGCCACCGGGACTAGCGGGCACAATGAGCAGTTCTTC.

This clonotype was seen ten or more times. In DNA, the CDR3 is TGCAGCTGTTCTCGACCCGGGACTAGCGGCGAGCAGTACTTC. It translates to CSCSRPGTSGEQYF. The chain uses TRBV29-1 and TRBJ2-7; 11 bases are a match to TRBD2. V lost 8 bases and J lost 6; bases outside the gene matches: 12. CDR1 is SQVTM, CDR2 ANQGSEA, per germline. This CDR3 has 14 amino acids.

This clonotype was observed at least ten times. The chain's CDR3 is CASSSQGELFF. In nucleotides, the CDR3 is TGTGCCAGCTCGAGTCAGGGTGAGCTGTTTTTT. The V gene is TRBV7-9, the J gene TRBJ2-2; maybe TRBD1 (5 bases). V lost 8 bases and J 11 bases, leaving 12 bases between the germline ends. Germline assignment: CDR1 SEHNR and CDR2 FQNEAQ (reference sequence). CDR3 size: 11 residues.

This clonotype has a single count. The rearrangement joins TRBV4-1 to TRBJ2-5; TRBD2 matches 11 bases. Per the germline V gene, CDR1 is MGHRA and CDR2 is YSYEKL. The CDR3 extends over 16 amino acids. The V and J ends lost 2 bases and 2 bases, in that order; junction bases with no gene match: 4. This chain's CDR3 is CASSQIAGGPQETQYF. In DNA form, the CDR3 reads TGCGCCAGCAGCCAAATAGCGGGGGGGCCTCAAGAGACCCAGTACTTC.

This clonotype was recorded at least ten times. V gene TRBV11-2 combines with J gene TRBJ1-2, with TRBD1 matching over 9 bases. Germline values: CDR1 SGHAT, CDR2 FQNNGV. The CDR3 has 12 amino acids. After removal of 1 base from V and 13 bases from J, the junction contained 4 bases not matched to a gene. CDR3: CASSLVGTGFTF. CDR3 nucleotide sequence: TGTGCCAGCAGCTTAGTAGGGACAGGGTTCACCTTC.

This clonotype was counted only a few times. This chain uses TRBV3-1 with TRBJ2-1; a weak D match, TRBD2 (7 bases). The CDR3 length is 15 residues. V lost 6 bases, J lost 3 bases, and 15 bases lay in between. CDR1 and CDR2 from the germline V gene are LGHDT and YNNKEL (reference sequence). CDR3 sequence: CASRHGGGGYNEQFF. Written as DNA, the CDR3 is TGTGCCAGCAGGCACGGGGGAGGGGGCTACAATGAGCAGTTCTTC.

This clonotype was counted at least ten times. The V call is TRBV5-1, the J call TRBJ2-5; 8 positions match TRBD2. The CDR3 runs to 14 residues. J gave up 3 bases and V 3 bases, and 4 bases lay outside the gene matches. Per the germline V gene, CDR1 is SGHRS and CDR2 is YFSETQ. CDR3 protein: CASSSGTSKETQYF. Written as DNA, the CDR3 is TGCGCCAGCAGCTCCGGGACTAGTAAAGAGACCCAGTACTTC.

This clonotype was seen repeatedly, ten times or more. The J gene is TRBJ2-1, the V gene TRBV6-2 or TRBV6-3, with 13 bases lining up with TRBD2. Trimming removed 2 bases from V and 0 bases from J; junction bases left unmatched: 10. The CDR3 has 20 residues. Germline V gene sequence: CDR1 MNHEY, CDR2 SVGEGT. CDR3 sequence reads: CASSYPRTSGSGDSYNEQFF. CDR3 in DNA: TGTGCCAGCAGTTACCCCAGGACTAGCGGGAGTGGGGACTCCTACAATGAGCAGTTCTTC.

This clonotype was detected many times. The chain links TRBV6-1 to TRBJ2-7, with 8 bases fitting TRBD1. The length of the CDR3 is 15 residues. The V gene's germline CDR1 is MNHNS and CDR2 SASEGT. With V trimmed by 1 base and J by 3 bases, 5 bases remained unmatched. The CDR3 region has the DNA TGTGCCAGCAGTGAAGTAATTGGACAGGGCTACGAGCAGTACTTC. Translated: CASSEVIGQGYEQYF.

This rearrangement joins TRBV20-1 to TRBJ2-4, with 9 positions matching TRBD1. After removal of 6 bases from V and 1 base from J, the junction contained 16 bases not matched to a gene. CDR1 is DFQATT, CDR2 SNEGSKA, per germline (reference sequence). CDR3 length: 18 residues. Here the CDR3 DNA reads TGCAGTGCCATCCCCGGACAGGGGTCGTTCCTGGCCAAAAACATTCAGTACTTC. As protein: CSAIPGQGSFLAKNIQYF.

This clonotype has a count of ten or more. This chain links TRBV5-1 with TRBJ1-5, with D possibly being TRBD1 (5 bases). Germline CDR1 and CDR2: SGHRS and YFSETQ. The CDR3 runs 14 residues. V was trimmed by 1 base and J by 0 bases, leaving 5 bases between them. DNA for the CDR3: TGCGCCAGCAGCTTGACAGGTAGCAATCAGCCCCAGCATTTT. As protein: CASSLTGSNQPQHF.

This clonotype was observed at least ten times. V is TRBV4-1 and J is TRBJ2-2, with D perhaps TRBD1 (6 bases). The CDR3 loop spans 15 amino acids. Trimming cost V 5 bases and J 4 bases, with 14 bases left between them. The germline CDR1 and CDR2 sequences are MGHRA and YSYEKL. The DNA for the CDR3 is TGCGCCAGCAGCTCATCAGGGGTGGGCACCGGGGAGCTGTTTTTT. This translates into CASSSSGVGTGELFF.

This clonotype has a count of ten or more. This chain connects TRBV12-3 or TRBV12-4 to TRBJ1-1; D is unresolved. V gave up 3 bases and J gave up 3 bases, with 8 bases separating them. This CDR3 comprises 13 residues. The CDR3 region has the DNA TGTGCCAGCAGTTTTGCGGGAGACACTGAAGCTTTCTTT. This encodes CASSFAGDTEAFF.

This clonotype came up many times. The junction shows a germline mismatch at one end, possibly a read error. J is TRBJ1-1 and V is TRBV20-1; D is undetermined. The germline V gene encodes CDR1 DFQATT and CDR2 SNEGSKA (reference sequence). The length of the CDR3 is 10 residues. This chain's CDR3 is CSARNAEAFF. The CDR3 DNA sequence: TGCAGTGCTCGGAACGCTGAAGCTTTCTTT.

This clonotype appeared many times. The CDR3 DNA reads TGTGCCAGCAGCAGCGGACAGGGAGCTTTGGGCGAGCAGTACTTC. Its translation: CASSSGQGALGEQYF. The chain is built from TRBV9 and TRBJ2-7, with TRBD1 matching over 8 bases. Germline V CDR1 and CDR2: SGDLS, YYNGEE. This CDR3 region has 15 residues. J lost 6 bases, V lost 4 bases, and 12 bases had no gene match.

This chain connects TRBV19 to TRBJ2-2; D gene ambiguous. The CDR3 contains 14 residues. Trimming pared 7 bases from V and 2 bases from J, leaving 11 bases between. CDR1 LNHDA and CDR2 SQIVND come from the germline V gene (reference sequence). Here the CDR3 reads CASKRTANTGELFF. CDR3 coding DNA: TGTGCCAGTAAACGGACGGCCAACACCGGGGAGCTGTTTTTT.